What follows are 23 T cell receptor beta chains derived from one specimen sequenced in a study of blood T cell repertoires in COVID-19. TCRdb keeps only in-frame clones here, not all; method: immunoSEQ multiplex PCR. The sample consists of roughly 92,000 clones, around 87% of them appearing once. Source material: peripheral blood. The receptor source for this set is a human donor with acute or convalescent COVID-19. The donor label of this sample is uncertain.

The chain links TRBV6-5 to TRBJ1-1; TRBD1 matches at 7 bases. After removal of 2 bases from V and 0 bases from J, the junction contained 6 bases not matched to a gene. The CDR3 has 16 amino acids. Germline V gene lookup returns CDR1 MNHEY and CDR2 SVGAGI. The CDR3 reads CASSYLTGAMNTEAFF. CDR3 coding DNA: TGTGCCAGCAGTTACCTAACAGGGGCCATGAACACTGAAGCTTTCTTT.

This clone was counted once. CDR3: CASSPRRVDYGYTF. The CDR3 nucleotides are TGTGCCAGCTCACCGAGGCGGGTCGACTATGGCTACACCTTC. This sequence joins TRBV18 and TRBJ1-2; D unresolved. Germline assignment: CDR1 KGHSH and CDR2 LQKENI. The CDR3 totals 14 residues. V lost 3 bases to trimming and J lost 3 bases, with 11 bases between them.

This sequence joins TRBV5-1 and TRBJ2-5, with TRBD2 identical over 12 bases. Trimming at V came to 1 base and at J to 2 bases, leaving 3 bases not matched to a gene. The V gene's germline CDR1 is SGHRS and CDR2 YFSETQ. This CDR3 has 16 amino acids. CDR3 in amino acids: CASSLSLAGGQETQYF. CDR3 DNA: TGCGCCAGCAGCTTGAGCCTAGCGGGGGGGCAAGAGACCCAGTACTTC.

The chain couples TRBV7-3 to TRBJ1-1; D is possibly TRBD1 (5 bases). Germline V gene lookup returns CDR1 SGHTA and CDR2 FQGTGA. The CDR3 totals 15 residues. Between the trimmed V and J ends, which lost 3 bases and 5 bases, there was a span of 16 bases. CDR3 sequence: CASSLMGTGETEAFF. The CDR3, as DNA: TGTGCCAGCAGCTTGATGGGTACGGGGGAGACTGAAGCTTTCTTT.

This chain links TRBV7-2 with TRBJ1-6, with D maybe TRBD1 (6 bases). The CDR3 is 15 residues long. V lost 1 base and J lost 7, with 11 bases in between. The germline V gene encodes CDR1 SGHTA and CDR2 FQGNSA. The CDR3 coding sequence is TGTGCCAGCAGCTTAGTATGGGGGCACAATTCACCCCTCCACTTT. This codes for CASSLVWGHNSPLHF.

This clone was picked up one time. The chain combines TRBV2 with TRBJ2-1; no clear D. Germline CDR1 is SNHLY and CDR2 is FYNNEI. The V and J ends lost 6 bases and 3 bases respectively, with 3 bases between them. This CDR3 spans 11 amino acids. The CDR3 region has the DNA TGTGCCAGCAGGTACTACAATGAGCAGTTCTTC. Residues: CASRYYNEQFF.

The rearrangement links TRBV5-1 to TRBJ1-2, with 10 bases matching TRBD1. The length of the CDR3 is 14 residues. Germline V gene data show CDR1 as SGHRS and CDR2 as YFSETQ. The V and J ends lost 0 bases and 8 bases, in that order; junction bases with no gene match: 4. The CDR3 sequence: CASSLADRGRGYTF. CDR3 nucleotides: TGCGCCAGCAGCTTGGCAGACAGGGGGCGAGGCTACACCTTC.

This chain links TRBV6-5 with TRBJ1-2, with D maybe TRBD1 (6 bases). Trimming pared 5 bases from V and 4 bases from J, leaving 8 bases between. CDR1 is MNHEY, CDR2 SVGAGI, per germline. This CDR3 region has 12 residues. As DNA, the CDR3 is TGTGCCAGCAGTATACAGGGCTATGGCTACACCTTC. Translated, it gives CASSIQGYGYTF.

This clone has just a few counts. The chain links TRBV5-1 to TRBJ2-5; D uncertain. The CDR3 is 13 amino acids. CDR1 and CDR2 from the germline V gene are SGHRS and YFSETQ. V lost 0 bases, J lost 4 bases, and 7 bases lay in between. CDR3: CASSLGATETQYF. The CDR3 DNA is TGCGCCAGCAGCTTGGGGGCGACAGAGACCCAGTACTTC.

The rearrangement links TRBV6-5 to TRBJ2-1; D is perhaps TRBD1 (6 bases). Trimming left V 8 bases short and J 3 bases short, with 17 bases between. The CDR3 runs to 15 residues. The V gene's germline CDR1 is MNHEY and CDR2 SVGAGI. CDR3 nucleotides: TGTGCCAGCGGGACACCCCGCGCTTACTACAATGAGCAGTTCTTC. Translation gives CASGTPRAYYNEQFF.

CDR3 sequence: CSVDRRGRARYGYTF. The DNA of the CDR3 is TGCAGCGTTGACCGTCGGGGTAGGGCGCGCTATGGCTACACCTTC. The V call is TRBV29-1, the J call TRBJ1-2; D is undetermined. Deletions cut 3 bases from V and 4 bases from J, with 18 bases between. The CDR3 sequence is 15 residues long. Germline values: CDR1 SQVTM, CDR2 ANQGSEA. Supplemented by reference TRBV29-1 and TRBJ1-2, the full variable domain reads SAVISQKPSRDICQRGTSLTIQCQVDSQVTMMFWYRQQPGQSLTLIATANQGSEATYESGFVIDKFPISRPNLTFSTLTVSNMSPEDSSIYLCSVDRRGRARYGYTFGSGTRLTVV.

The chain links TRBV5-1 to TRBJ1-1; 7 bases align to TRBD1. The germline CDR1 and CDR2 sequences are SGHRS and YFSETQ. The trim removed 1 base at V and 4 bases at J, leaving 10 bases unmatched. The CDR3 spans 16 residues. CDR3 loop: CASSLQVTGKGTEAFF. The CDR3 DNA reads TGCGCCAGCAGCTTGCAAGTGACAGGGAAGGGCACTGAAGCTTTCTTT.

This clone showed up just once. The V call is TRBV30, the J call TRBJ1-2, with 11 bases matching TRBD1. This CDR3 is built from 16 residues. Germline CDR1 is GTSNPN and CDR2 is SVGIG (reference sequence). V lost 0 bases to trimming and J lost 4 bases; unmatched junction nucleotides: 7. The CDR3 loop reads CAWSVRGTGGAYGYTF. CDR3 bases: TGTGCCTGGAGTGTCAGGGGGACAGGGGGTGCCTATGGCTACACCTTC.

This clone came up a few times. The V gene is TRBV11-2, the J gene TRBJ2-1; 13 positions match TRBD2. Germline V CDR1 and CDR2: SGHAT, FQNNGV. Germline trimming cut 5 bases from V and 3 bases from J; bases unmatched to any gene: 4. This CDR3 has 16 residues. This CDR3 is CASSARLAGGYNEQFF. The CDR3, as DNA: TGTGCCAGCAGCGCTCGACTAGCGGGGGGCTACAATGAGCAGTTCTTC.

This rearrangement joins TRBV4-1 to TRBJ1-2; 7 bases line up with TRBD1. V trimming: 0 bases; J trimming: 2 bases; junction bases outside the gene matches: 9. CDR1 is MGHRA, CDR2 YSYEKL, per germline. This CDR3 has 17 residues. Here the CDR3 reads CASSQEGTALSNYGYTF. The CDR3 DNA follows: TGCGCCAGCAGCCAAGAGGGGACAGCTTTATCAAACTATGGCTACACCTTC.

V usage is TRBV7-9 and J usage is TRBJ1-1; maybe TRBD1 (6 bases). Per germline, CDR1 SEHNR and CDR2 FQNEAQ (reference sequence). V was cut by 5 bases and J by 3 bases, with 16 bases left in between. This CDR3 comprises 15 residues. The CDR3 DNA follows: TGTGCCAGCAGCCCCCGGGTGGACAGTCACACTGAAGCTTTCTTT. Amino acids: CASSPRVDSHTEAFF.

Only one count was recorded for this clone. The chain uses TRBV6-1 and TRBJ2-4; 7 bases line up with TRBD1. The J segment lost 6 bases and the V segment lost 1 base, leaving 3 bases of the junction unmatched. CDR1 and CDR2 from the germline V gene are MNHNS and SASEGT. This CDR3 comprises 14 residues. The CDR3 spells CASSEGPGGNIQYF. In nucleotides, the CDR3 is TGTGCCAGCAGTGAAGGGCCAGGGGGAAACATTCAGTACTTC.

This rearrangement joins TRBV5-4 to TRBJ2-3, with D possibly being TRBD2 (6 bases). Germline-derived CDR1 and CDR2 are SGHNT and YYREEE (reference sequence). This CDR3 region has 16 residues. V lost 0 bases to trimming and J lost 2 bases, with 13 bases between them. The DNA of the CDR3 is TGTGCCAGCAGCTTGGGCGGGACTGGGACCACAGATACGCAGTATTTT. It codes for CASSLGGTGTTDTQYF.

The chain has TRBV7-8 and TRBJ1-1; D may be TRBD1 (5 bases). CDR1 is SGHVS, CDR2 FQNEAQ, per germline. Trimming took 4 bases from V and 0 from J, leaving 12 bases between them. CDR3 length equals 15 residues. The CDR3 nucleotides read TGTGCCAGCAGCTCAGGTGCAGGGTTGAACACTGAAGCTTTCTTT. Protein sequence: CASSSGAGLNTEAFF.

The chain has TRBV2 and TRBJ1-1; D remains unclear. Trimming removed 1 base at V and 0 bases at J, with 12 bases between. Germline V CDR1 and CDR2: SNHLY, FYNNEI. The CDR3 contains 16 residues. The DNA for the CDR3 is TGTGCCAGCAGTGAAGTAGAGGGTTTCATGAACACTGAAGCTTTCTTT. It encodes CASSEVEGFMNTEAFF.

The CDR3, as DNA: TGTGCCAGCAGCTTAGACACCAGGGAAGCCAAAAACATTCAGTACTTC. Its protein product is CASSLDTREAKNIQYF. The chain couples TRBV7-9 to TRBJ2-4; D perhaps matches TRBD1 (5 bases). Germline assignment: CDR1 SEHNR and CDR2 FQNEAQ (reference sequence). The CDR3 is 16 residues long. V was shortened by 1 base and J by 0 bases, with 10 bases between the two germline ends.

The chain carries TRBV24-1 and TRBJ1-2, with TRBD1 as a possible D gene (5 bases). CDR3 length: 14 amino acids. Germline CDR1 reads KGHDR; CDR2 reads SFDVKD. V lost 3 bases, J lost 5 bases, and 12 bases lay in between. The CDR3 sequence is CATSDAGTVYGYTF. DNA for the CDR3: TGTGCCACCAGTGATGCCGGGACTGTTTATGGCTACACCTTC.

This clone was recorded once. This chain joins TRBV18 and TRBJ1-2; 10 bases map to TRBD1. Germline V gene data show CDR1 as KGHSH and CDR2 as LQKENI. The CDR3 is 17 residues long. The ends lost 0 bases at V and 8 bases at J; junction bases unmatched: 12. In DNA, the CDR3 is TGTGCCAGCTCACCACCGGGACAGGGGATCCTGCCGGGGGGCTACACCTTC. Its protein product is CASSPPGQGILPGGYTF.